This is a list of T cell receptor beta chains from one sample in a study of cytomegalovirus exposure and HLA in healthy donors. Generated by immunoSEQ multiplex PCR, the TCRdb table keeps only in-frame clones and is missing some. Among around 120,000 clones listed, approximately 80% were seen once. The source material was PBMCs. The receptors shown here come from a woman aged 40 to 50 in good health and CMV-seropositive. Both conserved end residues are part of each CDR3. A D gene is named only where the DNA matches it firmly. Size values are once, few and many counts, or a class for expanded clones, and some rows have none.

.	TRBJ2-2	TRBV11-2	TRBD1	CASSFGTGRTGELFF	TGTGCCAGCAGCTTTGGGACAGGGAGGACCGGGGAGCTGTTTTTT
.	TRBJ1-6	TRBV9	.	CASSPTWGQRNSPLHF	TGTGCCAGCAGCCCTACGTGGGGGCAGCGTAATTCACCCCTCCACTTT
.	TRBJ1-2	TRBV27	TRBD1	CASSYRGQAPNNGYTF	TGTGCCAGCAGTTATAGGGGACAGGCGCCGAACAATGGCTACACCTTC
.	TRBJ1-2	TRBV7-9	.	CASRNLQGPYGYTF	TGTGCCAGCCGAAACCTCCAGGGCCCCTATGGCTACACCTTC
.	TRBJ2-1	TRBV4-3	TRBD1	CASSQTYQGVWYNEQFF	TGCGCCAGCAGCCAAACTTACCAGGGGGTATGGTACAATGAGCAGTTCTTC
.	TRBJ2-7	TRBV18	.	CASSPQGFEQYF	TGTGCCAGCTCACCACAGGGGTTCGAGCAGTACTTC
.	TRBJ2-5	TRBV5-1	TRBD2	CASSRALAGQETQYF	TGCGCCAGCAGCCGGGCCCTAGCGGGCCAAGAGACCCAGTACTTC
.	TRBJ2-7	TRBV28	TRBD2	CASSSLAGGSYEQYF	TGTGCCAGCAGTTCTCTAGCGGGAGGGTCCTACGAGCAGTACTTC
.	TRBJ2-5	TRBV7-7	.	CASSFQDDGGIETQYF	TGTGCTAGCAGCTTTCAAGATGACGGGGGAATTGAGACCCAGTACTTC
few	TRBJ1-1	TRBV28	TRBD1	CASRPPGTGSTEAFF	TGTGCCAGCAGACCCCCCGGGACAGGGAGCACTGAAGCTTTCTTT
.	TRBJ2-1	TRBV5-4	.	CASSFGAGMYNEQFF	TGTGCCAGCAGCTTTGGGGCGGGGATGTACAATGAGCAGTTCTTC
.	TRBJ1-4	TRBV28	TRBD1	CASSEHGTAEKLFF	TGTGCCAGCAGTGAACACGGGACAGCTGAAAAACTGTTTTTT
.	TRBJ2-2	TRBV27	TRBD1	CASSSYRGRAGELFF	TGTGCCAGCTCTTCCTACAGGGGGCGAGCCGGGGAGCTGTTTTTT
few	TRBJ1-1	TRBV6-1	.	CASSEPDRNTEAFF	TGTGCCAGCAGTGAACCGGACAGGAACACTGAAGCTTTCTTT
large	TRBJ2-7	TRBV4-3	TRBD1	CASSQRTGREQYF	TGCGCCAGCAGCCAGCGGACAGGGAGAGAGCAGTACTTC
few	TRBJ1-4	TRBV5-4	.	CASSLGQGGEKLFF	TGTGCCAGCAGCTTGGGGCAGGGTGGTGAAAAACTGTTTTTT
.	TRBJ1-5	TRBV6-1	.	CASRAPWNQPQHF	TGTGCCAGCAGAGCCCCTTGGAATCAGCCCCAGCATTTT